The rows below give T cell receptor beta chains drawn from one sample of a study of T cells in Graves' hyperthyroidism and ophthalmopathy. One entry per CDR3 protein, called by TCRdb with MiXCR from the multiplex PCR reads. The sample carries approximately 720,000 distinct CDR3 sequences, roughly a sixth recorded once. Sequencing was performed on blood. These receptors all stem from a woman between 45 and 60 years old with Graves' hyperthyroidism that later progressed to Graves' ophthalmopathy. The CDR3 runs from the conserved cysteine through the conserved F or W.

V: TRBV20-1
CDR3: CSARDPGGASRDEQFF

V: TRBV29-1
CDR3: CSVDEGASEQYF

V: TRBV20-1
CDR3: CSARGGKLPTYEQYF

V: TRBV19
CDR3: CASKKKTATNYGYTF

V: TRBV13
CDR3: CASSQGQRSTDTQYF

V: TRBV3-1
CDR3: CASSQDREQPQHF

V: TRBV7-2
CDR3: CASRLPREWGLSPLHF

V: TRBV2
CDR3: CASSVFNSNQPQHF

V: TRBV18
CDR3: CASSPDRGRRGEQYF

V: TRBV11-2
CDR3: CASSRQRGGTDTQYF

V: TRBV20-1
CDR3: CSAKQGTQPQHF

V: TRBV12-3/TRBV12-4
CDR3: CASSTARVADTQETQYF

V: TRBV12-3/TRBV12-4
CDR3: CASSLGGGLSDTQYF

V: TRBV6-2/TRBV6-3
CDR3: CASSYRNEAFF

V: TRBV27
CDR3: CASSLFGPSSYEQYF

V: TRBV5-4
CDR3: CASSHNRDFHYEQYF

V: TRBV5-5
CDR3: CASSTSGGLQETQYF

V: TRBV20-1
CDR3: CSVPERGQAEGETQYF

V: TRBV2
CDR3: CASSARANYGYTF

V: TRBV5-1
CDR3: CASSLEGWTGELFF

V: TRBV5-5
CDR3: CASSLLGTGFYEQYF

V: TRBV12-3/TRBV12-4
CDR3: CASSFTDTGQPQHF

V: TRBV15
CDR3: CATSRVGSNQPQHF

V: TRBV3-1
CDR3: CASSPHGSNTGELFF

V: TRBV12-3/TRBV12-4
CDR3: CASSLGGIATNEKLFF

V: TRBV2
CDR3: CASSELSGGPPDTQYF

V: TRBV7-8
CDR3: CASSYPPGLATGELFF

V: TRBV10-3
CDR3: CAIRDRGTYEQYF

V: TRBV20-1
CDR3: CSATAPGQGILSSYNEQFF

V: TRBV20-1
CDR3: CSGRWDRGSEQYF

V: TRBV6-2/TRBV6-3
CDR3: CASITAWSVDTQYF

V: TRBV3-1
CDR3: CASSQDLLGQAIYNEQFF

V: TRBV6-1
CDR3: CASKSGGRETQYF

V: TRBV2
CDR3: CARRPGPKYNEQFF

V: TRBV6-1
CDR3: CASSEIFGMNTGELFF

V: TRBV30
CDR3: CALNLGAEQFF

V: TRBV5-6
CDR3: CASSWTSGASYNEQFF

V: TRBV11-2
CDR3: CASGSQAGVNYGYTF